The 6 T cell receptor beta chains in this list originate from one sample, sequenced in a study of vaccination effects on CD4 cells after COVID-19. Data came from immunoSEQ multiplex PCR; TCRdb stores just in-frame clones and leaves some out. This sample carries about 45,000 clones, roughly three quarters of them seen once, and the ten largest clones take about 7%. No antigens are known for them. Investigators separated out CD4+ T cells once around nine days of culture had passed. Participants each got two BNT162b2 or mRNA-1273 vaccine doses. The material was CD4+ T cells from PBMCs cultured without peptide, obtained after COVID-19 vaccination. The receptors come from a human donor who received a COVID-19 vaccine.

J is TRBJ2-5 and V is TRBV6-1; D ambiguous. This CDR3 has 15 residues. Trimming left V 2 bases short and J 5 bases short, with 15 bases between. Germline assignment: CDR1 MNHNS and CDR2 SASEGT. In DNA, the CDR3 is TGTGCCAGCAGTGAATTTCGTCTGGGTCGGGAGACCCAGTACTTC. Translation gives CASSEFRLGRETQYF.

This clone was counted between two and nine times. This sequence joins TRBV6-2 or TRBV6-3 and TRBJ2-2; D perhaps matches TRBD2 (5 bases). Germline CDR1 reads MNHEY; CDR2 reads SVGEGT. Trimming stripped 2 bases from V and 4 bases from J, with 17 bases between. CDR3 length: 17 residues. CDR3 sequence: CASSYHGLGPGTGELFF. The CDR3 nucleotides are TGTGCCAGCAGTTACCACGGACTCGGGCCGGGCACCGGGGAGCTGTTTTTT.

This clone was detected only once. This chain uses TRBV7-8 with TRBJ2-5; unclear D gene. The CDR3 is made up of 13 amino acids. Germline CDR1 reads SGHVS; CDR2 reads FQNEAQ. Trimming removed 4 bases at V and 4 bases at J, with 10 bases between. As DNA, the CDR3 is TGTGCCAGCAGCTGGGAATGGGGAGAGACCCAGTACTTC. It translates to CASSWEWGETQYF.

This clone appeared a single time. CDR3 bases: TGCGCCAGCAGCTCGACAGGGATCGGCTACGAGCAGTACTTC. This gives the protein CASSSTGIGYEQYF. The chain has TRBV5-1 and TRBJ2-7; 7 bases align to TRBD1. The CDR3 totals 14 residues. Trimming cost V 3 bases and J 3 bases; bases outside gene matches: 6. CDR1 is SGHRS, CDR2 YFSETQ, per germline.

The rearrangement links TRBV5-5 to TRBJ1-5; 7 positions match TRBD1. Looked up from germline, CDR1 is SGHKS and CDR2 is YYEKEE (reference sequence). CDR3 length: 15 amino acids. Trimming took 1 base from V and 4 from J; bases not matched to a gene: 5. The CDR3: CASSLWTGGNQPQHF. The CDR3 nucleotides read TGTGCCAGCAGCTTGTGGACAGGAGGTAATCAGCCCCAGCATTTT.

Only a few counts were recorded for this clone. The rearrangement joins TRBV11-2 to TRBJ1-2; D remains ambiguous. The CDR3 runs to 13 residues. Trimming stripped 7 bases from V and 4 bases from J, with 13 bases between. Per germline, CDR1 SGHAT and CDR2 FQNNGV. Here the CDR3 DNA reads TGTGCCAGCACTCGATCCGGGCCCTATGGCTACACCTTC. Its protein product is CASTRSGPYGYTF.